The present TCR beta chain was sequenced within a study of glioma-infiltrating T cells after dendritic cell vaccination. Turning to the study itself: Autologous tumor lysate was loaded overnight onto monocyte-derived dendritic cells grown about seven days with IL-4 and GM-CSF.

Time point here: after dendritic cell vaccination, including at tumor progression/relapse. Amplification used 60 V beta primers and 13 J beta primers. Assay used: immunoSEQ multiplex PCR; TCRdb lists only in-frame clones, some missing. This table holds 100,000 or so clones, around 87% found once. Here the sequenced sample was blood, taken after dendritic cell vaccination. This TCR was recovered from a human donor with glioblastoma.

The CDR3 region is CASSSGPGLAGNEQFF. CDR3 DNA: TGCGCCAGCAGCTCGGGCCCAGGACTAGCCGGCAATGAGCAGTTCTTC. The chain couples TRBV5-1 to TRBJ2-1; the match to TRBD2 covers 8 bases. The CDR3 runs 16 residues. CDR1 SGHRS and CDR2 YFSETQ come from the germline V gene. Trimming took 3 bases from V and 6 from J; bases not matched to a gene: 11.